This is a list of T cell receptor beta chains from one sample in a study of T cells in Graves' hyperthyroidism and ophthalmopathy. MiXCR, run by TCRdb on the multiplex PCR reads, gives a single entry per CDR3 protein. The sample holds 620,000 or so distinct CDR3 sequences, more than 12% seen once. Sequenced material: blood. The receptors were sampled from a woman aged 50 to 60 with Graves' ophthalmopathy. Both conserved end residues are part of each CDR3. A clone size is listed for some rows: how often the clone was seen (once, few, many), or a class if it is expanded.

clone_size v_call cdr3_aa
many TRBV28 CASSVTPLAQYF
. TRBV19 CASSIAATYNEQFF
many TRBV6-1 CASSYWDSTYEQYF
many TRBV3-1 CASREQGEAFF
many TRBV7-9 CASRSFQGYTGELFF
. TRBV7-6 CASSTGTGGNEQYF
many TRBV27 CASSLLGLAEYNEQFF
many TRBV6-1 CASRLSGLRNQPQHF
. TRBV7-3 CASSFTLGELFF
few TRBV27 CASSSLAGGGDYEQYF
few TRBV19 CASRVRGEYTEAFF
. TRBV6-2/TRBV6-3 CASSEGTAGNTIYF
. TRBV6-2/TRBV6-3 CASSYDAAGRVQYF
few TRBV4-3 CASSQGGRDTGELFF
many TRBV28 CASSVLGYSDTQYF
few TRBV7-6 CASSLDRGQEKLFF
many TRBV7-8 CASSVPSGETQYF
few TRBV19 CASSILPPAGRASYEQYF
. TRBV5-1 CASGPTGPDTQYF
few TRBV29-1 CSVGRVTYNEQFF
many TRBV20-1 CSALQGQPQHF
few TRBV5-1 CASSLAIVPNTEAFF
many TRBV28 CASGNQRGANQPQHF
many TRBV29-1 CSVTGTGASTDTQYF
few TRBV2 CASASGSGNEQFF
many TRBV20-1 CSSNGRDMGYNEQFF
many TRBV2 CASRAGAYEQYF
. TRBV7-9 CASSDGNSGQPQHF
many TRBV7-9 CASSLASGLNYGYTF
many TRBV11-2 CASSLVSLASPGTQYF
many TRBV11-2 CASSFEAETAYEQYF
many TRBV11-2 CASSHGGPGTDNEQFF
. TRBV5-5 CASSLGNSGNTIYF
. TRBV7-9 CASSLAASAGAPYF
many TRBV11-2 CASSLESGSSYEQYF
. TRBV20-1 CSASPPNRGASNYGYTF
many TRBV4-3 CASSQLLEGSYEQYF
. TRBV5-1 CASALEGLAATDTQYF
few TRBV29-1 CSVDAVGLAGAYEQYF
many TRBV7-2 CASSLWPANANTGELFF
many TRBV7-2 CASSLARALASRGPGELFF
many TRBV20-1 CSANGLAEDTQYF
many TRBV18 CASSPRTSGIEETQYF
many TRBV18 CASSPLQNTLNTEAFF
. TRBV7-9 CASSLITTGDEQFF
. TRBV7-2 CASSFNRLETQYF
many TRBV12-3/TRBV12-4 CASTPSQFNQPQHF
. TRBV20-1 CSARDRVGGGYNEQFF
many TRBV11-2 CASSLDLSWINEQFF
. TRBV18 CASSPFAGDLSGNTIYF
many TRBV7-2 CASSLVTSGVYNEQFF
many TRBV20-1 CSATLPGSGRSTQYF
few TRBV9 CASSQQTGGNTEAFF